This entry lists 10 T cell receptor beta chains sequenced from one sample in a study of Graves' ophthalmopathy and Graves' hyperthyroidism (dated by TCRdb to 2016 to 2019). The reads were generated on an Illumina HiSeq 2000. TCR beta CDR3 regions were amplified from RNA transcripts for repertoire sequencing. The first round was an RT-PCR using HTBI primers with the Qiagen OneStep RT-PCR kit, and this first round was followed by a second-round multiplex PCR, then size selection and purification. TCRdb redid the processing of the public reads, applying fastp at Q25 and MiXCR, and retained in-frame beta chains. Duplicate CDR3 protein sequences are folded into a single record with the most common DNA and genes. Within this sample are 450,000 or so distinct CDR3 sequences, with about an eighth of them counted one time only. Clones ranked in the top ten supply about a tenth of the sample. The source material was blood. The source is a woman aged 30 to 39 with Graves' ophthalmopathy. Donor details come from another sample of the same person, matched by shared clones.

A few counts support this clonotype. J is TRBJ2-2 and V is TRBV6-5, with 7 bases that match TRBD1. V shed 4 bases, J shed 7 bases, and the junction held 6 bases outside the gene matches. The CDR3 runs 14 residues. From germline, CDR1 is MNHEY and CDR2 SVGAGI. The CDR3 nucleotides are TGTGCCAGCAGTTCTCACAGGGGAGTCGGGGAGCTGTTTTTT. It translates to CASSSHRGVGELFF.

This clonotype was seen ten or more times. The rearrangement uses TRBV5-4 and TRBJ2-5; 8 nucleotides align to TRBD2. V was clipped by 4 bases and J by 5 bases; unmatched bases: 7. The CDR3 covers 14 residues. The germline gives CDR1 SGHNT, CDR2 YYREEE (reference sequence). The CDR3: CASSLKAGVETQYF. CDR3 DNA: TGTGCCAGCAGCCTAAAAGCGGGAGTTGAGACCCAGTACTTC.

This clonotype has ten or more counts. V is TRBV27 and J is TRBJ2-5; D gene ambiguous. Germline CDR1 is MNHEY and CDR2 is SMNVEV (reference sequence). The V end lost 2 bases, the J end lost 1 base, and 5 bases lay between the germline ends. The CDR3 totals 13 residues. DNA for the CDR3: TGTGCCAGCAGTTTAAGTTTCCAAGAGACCCAGTACTTC. This encodes CASSLSFQETQYF.

The chain carries TRBV20-1 and TRBJ2-7; D gene ambiguous. The CDR3 totals 11 residues. Germline V gene lookup returns CDR1 DFQATT and CDR2 SNEGSKA (reference sequence). V lost 4 bases and J lost 0, with 4 bases in between. The CDR3 sequence: CSATPSYEQYF. Here the CDR3 DNA reads TGCAGTGCTACCCCCTCCTACGAGCAGTACTTC.

This clonotype was picked up many times. The rearrangement joins TRBV27 to TRBJ1-1; D is uncertain. V was pared by 5 bases and J by 1 base, with 14 bases between. The CDR3 is 15 residues long. Germline V gene sequence: CDR1 MNHEY, CDR2 SMNVEV (reference sequence). The CDR3 bases are TGTGCCAGCAGTACCCCTGGCCAGCCGAACACTGAAGCTTTCTTT. Encoded protein: CASSTPGQPNTEAFF.

This clonotype showed up many times. The V call is TRBV20-1, the J call TRBJ2-7, with 13 bases identical to TRBD2. CDR1 and CDR2 (germline): DFQATT, SNEGSKA (reference sequence). V was pared by 0 bases and J by 6 bases, with 8 bases of the junction left unmatched. This CDR3 spans 16 amino acids. The CDR3 protein is CSARDPGTSGEVEQYF. In DNA, the CDR3 is TGCAGTGCTAGAGATCCCGGGACTAGCGGGGAGGTCGAGCAGTACTTC.

This chain uses TRBV3-1 with TRBJ1-2, with D possibly matching TRBD1 (6 bases). From germline, CDR1 is LGHDT and CDR2 YNNKEL (reference sequence). Trimming removed 0 bases from V and 4 bases from J, with 12 bases in between. The CDR3 runs 15 residues. CDR3 nucleotides: TGTGCCAGCAGCCAAGATGGTGGACAGCCCTATGGCTACACCTTC. This codes for CASSQDGGQPYGYTF.

This clonotype has a count of ten or more. CDR3 loop: CSARDQTYEQYF. In DNA, the CDR3 is TGCAGTGCTAGAGATCAAACCTACGAGCAGTACTTC. The chain uses TRBV20-1 and TRBJ2-7; D is unresolved. Germline lookup yields CDR1 DFQATT and CDR2 SNEGSKA (reference sequence). Deletions cut 0 bases from V and 2 bases from J, with 5 bases between. This CDR3 is 12 amino acids long.

This clonotype was found many times. CDR3 region: CASNYRGGTEAFF. For the CDR3, the DNA is TGTGCCAGCAACTATCGGGGGGGCACTGAAGCTTTCTTT. The chain uses TRBV6-1 and TRBJ1-1; tentative D call: TRBD1 (5 bases). Germline V gene sequence: CDR1 MNHNS, CDR2 SASEGT. This CDR3 has 13 residues. Trimming shortened V by 7 bases and J by 4 bases, and 13 bases separated the two germline ends.

With regard to this clonotype: This sequence may be a read error, since a much larger clone differs from it by one base. J is TRBJ2-5 and V is TRBV12-3 or TRBV12-4; D is undetermined. This CDR3 spans 13 amino acids. CDR3 DNA sequence: TGTGCCAGCAGTCCCCGGCCCAAAGAGAGCCAGTACTTC. It yields the protein CASSPRPKESQYF.